A single T cell receptor beta chain is shown here with its context. The antigen is not known. The record originates from a study of monozygotic twins with cystic fibrosis. The data were produced by immunoSEQ multiplex PCR, yet TCRdb's version contains in-frame clones alone and is incomplete. Here the sample spans 25,000 to 30,000 clones, just under 85% being singletons. Germline V gene data show CDR1 as SGHAT and CDR2 as FQNNGV. Trimming stripped 1 base from V and 9 bases from J, with 7 bases between. This CDR3 spans 11 amino acids. Findings and caveats of the study: Nucleotide-identical clonotype sharing was significantly higher within monozygotic CF twin pairs than between unrelated CF individuals. Low clonality (median roughly 0.01) suggested a mostly naive repertoire. In 13 of 16 pairs, V gene usage was closest to the co-twin's.

V usage is TRBV11-2 and J usage is TRBJ2-7; D possibly corresponds to TRBD1 (6 bases). Sequencing was done on a sample of blood. The TCR comes from a girl aged 2 to 10 with cystic fibrosis. This CDR3 is CASSLGGGQYF. In DNA form, the CDR3 reads TGTGCCAGCAGCTTAGGAGGGGGGCAGTACTTC.